The next 30 T cell receptor beta chains were all read from a single sample in a study of cytomegalovirus exposure and HLA in healthy donors. A multiplex PCR was run with 60 Vbeta primers and 13 Jbeta primers. TCRdb's copy holds only in-frame clones and misses some; the assay was immunoSEQ multiplex PCR. Of approximately 110,000 clones in the sample, 70% to 80% were seen once. Material: PBMCs. These receptors were obtained from a female donor in good health and CMV-seropositive.

V is TRBV5-8 and J is TRBJ1-1; 9 bases match TRBD1. V shed 4 bases, J shed 4 bases, and the junction held 11 bases outside the gene matches. Germline V lookup: CDR1 SGHTS, CDR2 YDEGEE. The CDR3 is 16 amino acids. CDR3 protein: CASSRIQGAGGTEAFF. Written as DNA, the CDR3 is TGTGCCAGCAGCCGAATACAGGGGGCCGGAGGCACTGAAGCTTTCTTT.

The V call is TRBV7-9, the J call TRBJ1-3; 7 bases fit TRBD1. Germline CDR1 and CDR2: SEHNR and FQNEAQ (reference sequence). V lost 5 bases to trimming and J lost 2 bases; unmatched junction nucleotides: 3. The CDR3 sequence is 14 residues long. The CDR3 nucleotides read TGTGCCAGCAGCCCCGGGACAGCTGGAAACACCATATATTTT. This codes for CASSPGTAGNTIYF.

The chain uses TRBV4-3 and TRBJ2-2; possible D gene TRBD1, 5 bases. Trimming left V 4 bases short and J 3 bases short, with 12 bases between. This CDR3 has 15 residues. Germline V gene data show CDR1 as LGHNA and CDR2 as YSLEER. The CDR3 DNA reads as TGCGCCAGCAGCCGCTTGACAGCCGACACCGGGGAGCTGTTTTTT. Protein product: CASSRLTADTGELFF.

The chain links TRBV6-1 to TRBJ2-2, with 12 bases fitting TRBD2. After removal of 7 bases from V and 4 bases from J, the junction contained 1 base not matched to a gene. Per germline, CDR1 MNHNS and CDR2 SASEGT. The CDR3 runs to 14 residues. The CDR3 here is CASILAGGTGELFF. The CDR3 nucleotides read TGTGCCAGCATACTAGCGGGGGGCACCGGGGAGCTGTTTTTT.

This clone came up once. This chain uses TRBV30 with TRBJ1-2, with 7 nucleotides matching TRBD1. Germline CDR1 is GTSNPN and CDR2 is SVGIG (reference sequence). The CDR3 totals 14 residues. J gave up 4 bases and V 2 bases, and 7 bases lay outside the gene matches. The CDR3 is CAWSPQGGAYGYTF. The CDR3 bases are TGTGCCTGGAGTCCCCAGGGGGGTGCCTATGGCTACACCTTC.

This clone was recorded a few times. The chain links TRBV4-1 to TRBJ1-1; D may be TRBD1 (6 bases). Trimming removed 4 bases at V and 11 bases at J, with 17 bases between. Germline V gene data show CDR1 as MGHRA and CDR2 as YSYEKL. The CDR3 has 13 amino acids. The CDR3 DNA sequence: TGCGCCAGCAGCCGAGTTCCCCGGGGGGCTGCTTTCTTT. This encodes CASSRVPRGAAFF.

The chain links TRBV5-6 to TRBJ1-1, with D tentatively TRBD1 (6 bases). Trimming took off 7 bases at V and 3 bases at J, with 13 bases between the two ends. The CDR3 totals 13 residues. CDR1 and CDR2 from the germline V gene are SGHDT and YYEEEE. The CDR3 region is CASQRGADTEAFF. The CDR3 nucleotides read TGTGCCAGCCAGCGGGGGGCGGACACTGAAGCTTTCTTT.

This clone was counted only a few times. V usage is TRBV6-5 and J usage is TRBJ1-1; 8 bases match TRBD1. J gave up 6 bases and V 6 bases, and 12 bases lay outside the gene matches. Germline V gene data show CDR1 as MNHEY and CDR2 as SVGAGI. This CDR3 is 15 amino acids long. CDR3 amino acids: CASRTRQGLKAEAFF. The CDR3 DNA sequence: TGTGCCAGCAGGACCCGACAGGGGCTGAAGGCTGAAGCTTTCTTT.

This chain joins TRBV9 and TRBJ1-2, with 10 bases matching TRBD1. Trimming took 3 bases from V and 7 from J; bases not matched to a gene: 12. This CDR3 contains 16 residues. Germline CDR1 is SGDLS and CDR2 is YYNGEE. Here the CDR3 reads CASSAGGDRGRAGYTF. The CDR3, as DNA: TGTGCCAGCAGCGCCGGTGGGGACAGGGGCCGGGCTGGCTACACCTTC.

The rearrangement links TRBV11-2 to TRBJ2-5; D may be TRBD2 (5 bases). The germline CDR1 and CDR2 sequences are SGHAT and FQNNGV. V lost 4 bases, J lost 5 bases, and 11 bases lay in between. The CDR3 sequence is 13 residues long. The chain's CDR3 is CASSSATGETQYF. CDR3 bases: TGTGCCAGCAGCTCCGCCACGGGGGAGACCCAGTACTTC.

V and J are TRBV5-1 and TRBJ1-1, with 8 bases that match TRBD1. Germline V gene data show CDR1 as SGHRS and CDR2 as YFSETQ. The CDR3 sequence is 18 residues long. The V gene end was trimmed by 1 base and the J gene end by 4 bases; junction bases not matched to a gene: 15. This chain's CDR3 is CASSLSSGGDRVRTEAFF. The CDR3 DNA sequence: TGCGCCAGCAGCTTGTCTTCAGGGGGCGATAGGGTTCGCACTGAAGCTTTCTTT.

This chain uses TRBV6-6 with TRBJ1-4; D gene ambiguous. Trimming removed 0 bases from V and 1 base from J, with 6 bases in between. The CDR3 extends over 15 amino acids. Germline values: CDR1 MNHNY, CDR2 SVGAGI (reference sequence). CDR3 in amino acids: CASSYSTRTNEKLFF. Written as DNA, the CDR3 is TGTGCCAGCAGTTACTCTACACGAACTAATGAAAAACTGTTTTTT.

Comment on this clone: Germline is not matched at one junction end, which may reflect a read error. This chain joins TRBV29-1 and TRBJ2-2; possible D gene TRBD2, 6 bases. This CDR3 is built from 12 residues. Per the germline V gene, CDR1 is SQVTM and CDR2 is ANQGSEA. The CDR3 DNA sequence: TGCAGCTTTCGAGGGGAGACCGGGGGGCTGTTTTTT. Residues: CSFRGETGGLFF.

The chain uses TRBV2 and TRBJ2-5, with 10 bases fitting TRBD2. Germline assignment: CDR1 SNHLY and CDR2 FYNNEI. This CDR3 spans 18 amino acids. The V segment lost 0 bases and the J segment 5 bases; nucleotides outside the gene matches: 12. CDR3: CASSEAWASGRARETQYF. The CDR3 nucleotides read TGTGCCAGCAGTGAAGCCTGGGCCAGCGGGAGGGCCCGTGAGACCCAGTACTTC. The full variable domain, with the rest looked up from reference TRBV2 and TRBJ2-5, is EPEVTQTPSHQVTQMGQEVILRCVPISNHLYFYWYRQILGQKVEFLVSFYNNEISEKSEIFDDQFSVERPDGSNFTLKIRSTKLEDSAMYFCASSEAWASGRARETQYFGPGTRLLVL.

The V gene is TRBV30, the J gene TRBJ2-7, with D tentatively TRBD1 (5 bases). Germline assignment: CDR1 GTSNPN and CDR2 SVGIG (reference sequence). V was clipped by 1 base and J by 1 base, with 11 bases between them. The CDR3 runs 14 residues. The CDR3 DNA reads as TGTGCCTGGAGTGAACAGGCTGTGTCCTACGAGCAGTACTTC. This translates into CAWSEQAVSYEQYF.

The rearrangement joins TRBV14 to TRBJ2-5; no reliable D call. The CDR3 has 13 amino acids. Germline V gene lookup returns CDR1 SGHDN and CDR2 FVKESK. Trimming pared 8 bases from V and 1 base from J, leaving 11 bases between. This chain's CDR3 is CASSRLLQETQYF. CDR3 DNA: TGTGCCAGCTCCCGACTTCTCCAAGAGACCCAGTACTTC.

The chain couples TRBV9 to TRBJ2-1, with 9 bases that match TRBD2. The CDR3 loop spans 15 amino acids. Trimming took 3 bases from V and 3 from J; bases not matched to a gene: 4. Per the germline V gene, CDR1 is SGDLS and CDR2 is YYNGEE. The CDR3 loop reads CASSERLAVYNEQFF. The CDR3 nucleotides read TGTGCCAGCAGCGAAAGACTAGCGGTCTACAATGAGCAGTTCTTC.

This clone was found once. The V gene is TRBV30, the J gene TRBJ2-7; 7 nucleotides line up with TRBD1. The J segment lost 7 bases and the V segment lost 5 bases, leaving 8 bases of the junction unmatched. The CDR3 sequence is 12 residues long. The germline V gene encodes CDR1 GTSNPN and CDR2 SVGIG (reference sequence). The DNA of the CDR3 is TGTGCCTGGGGACATGAGACAGGGGAGCAGTACTTC. It is translated as CAWGHETGEQYF.

This chain links TRBV27 with TRBJ1-1; maybe TRBD1 (5 bases). Germline-derived CDR1 and CDR2 are MNHEY and SMNVEV (reference sequence). The CDR3 spans 16 residues. With 4 bases removed from V and 4 bases from J, the gap between germline ends came to 19 bases. The CDR3 bases are TGTGCCAGCAGTTCCCTCCTACAGGCAACGGGCACTGAAGCTTTCTTT. Its protein is CASSSLLQATGTEAFF.

This chain connects TRBV5-1 to TRBJ2-2; 9 bases line up with TRBD1. The germline gives CDR1 SGHRS, CDR2 YFSETQ. CDR3 length: 18 amino acids. The ends lost 0 bases at V and 5 bases at J; junction bases unmatched: 11. In DNA form, the CDR3 reads TGCGCCAGCAGCTTGGCCGGAGTAGGGACAGGGAAGACCGGGGAGCTGTTTTTT. Protein product: CASSLAGVGTGKTGELFF.

This clone is a singleton in its sample. The V call is TRBV28, the J call TRBJ1-3, with 9 bases fitting TRBD1. Trimming cost V 5 bases and J 2 bases; bases outside gene matches: 10. Germline V CDR1 and CDR2: MDHEN, SYDVKM. The length of the CDR3 is 17 residues. CDR3 bases: TGTGCCAGCAGTCGAAACCCGGGACAGGGAACTGGAAACACCATATATTTT. Amino acids: CASSRNPGQGTGNTIYF.

V gene TRBV5-1 combines with J gene TRBJ1-6; 9 bases map to TRBD1. V lost 4 bases, J lost 14 bases, and 10 bases stayed unmatched. The V gene's germline CDR1 is SGHRS and CDR2 YFSETQ. This CDR3 has 14 amino acids. The CDR3 DNA is TGCGCCAGCAGCCGACGACAGGGGGAAAGGACCCTCCACTTT. The encoded protein is CASSRRQGERTLHF.

This chain links TRBV7-3 with TRBJ2-5; 10 nucleotides match TRBD2. Germline V CDR1 and CDR2: SGHTA, FQGTGA. This CDR3 is 19 amino acids long. Losses at the gene ends were 2 bases for V and 4 bases for J; bases not matched to a gene: 16. The CDR3 DNA sequence: TGTGCCAGCAGCTTAGGGTCCCCGGGTAGCGGGAGGTTGGGAGAGACCCAGTACTTC. Amino acid sequence: CASSLGSPGSGRLGETQYF.

The CDR3 here is CASSRDRGETQYF. DNA for the CDR3: TGTGCCAGCAGCCGGGACAGGGGAGAGACCCAGTACTTC. The genes are TRBV7-2 and TRBJ2-5; 10 bases are shared with TRBD1. V lost 5 bases to trimming and J lost 4 bases; unmatched junction nucleotides: 1. The CDR3 loop spans 13 amino acids. From germline, CDR1 is SGHTA and CDR2 FQGNSA.

The J gene is TRBJ2-3, the V gene TRBV7-6; D unclear. The CDR3 extends over 16 amino acids. Germline-derived CDR1 and CDR2 are SGHVS and FNYEAQ. Trimming removed 1 base from V and 3 bases from J, with 14 bases in between. The DNA of the CDR3 is TGTGCCAGCAGCTTAGGGAGTAACTTCCCTACAGATACGCAGTATTTT. Amino acids: CASSLGSNFPTDTQYF.

This clone was seen a handful of times. The chain combines TRBV9 with TRBJ2-7; 9 bases line up with TRBD2. This CDR3 spans 14 amino acids. V was clipped by 3 bases and J by 4 bases; unmatched bases: 5. From germline, CDR1 is SGDLS and CDR2 YYNGEE. The CDR3 reads CASSAGTSRYEQYF. CDR3 coding DNA: TGTGCCAGCAGCGCCGGGACTAGCAGGTACGAGCAGTACTTC.

This clone occurred a few times. V and J are TRBV11-2 and TRBJ2-5, with D possibly matching TRBD1 (6 bases). This CDR3 has 16 amino acids. Trimming removed 1 base at V and 3 bases at J, with 15 bases between. The germline CDR1 and CDR2 sequences are SGHAT and FQNNGV. As DNA, the CDR3 is TGTGCCAGCAGCTTAGTGGGCGGACAGAGAAAAGAGACCCAGTACTTC. Amino acids: CASSLVGGQRKETQYF.

This chain connects TRBV7-8 to TRBJ2-3; 7 nucleotides line up with TRBD2. Per germline, CDR1 SGHVS and CDR2 FQNEAQ. The CDR3 extends over 17 amino acids. The V and J ends lost 5 bases and 2 bases, in that order; junction bases with no gene match: 13. CDR3 in amino acids: CASSVVILAADTDTQYF. The CDR3 DNA reads as TGTGCCAGCAGCGTAGTAATCCTAGCGGCAGACACAGATACGCAGTATTTT.

This sequence joins TRBV19 and TRBJ1-1; no firm D call. The CDR3 is made up of 13 amino acids. V lost 4 bases and J lost 0, with 6 bases in between. The V gene's germline CDR1 is LNHDA and CDR2 SQIVND (reference sequence). The DNA of the CDR3 is TGTGCCAGTAGTAGCCAGATGAACACTGAAGCTTTCTTT. Its translation: CASSSQMNTEAFF.

This chain links TRBV7-9 with TRBJ1-4; D is perhaps TRBD1 (6 bases). Trimming pared 6 bases from V and 2 bases from J, leaving 13 bases between. The length of the CDR3 is 15 residues. Germline V CDR1 and CDR2: SEHNR, FQNEAQ (reference sequence). This CDR3 reads CASRLQGPTNEKLFF. CDR3 nucleotides: TGTGCCAGCAGACTACAGGGACCGACTAATGAAAAACTGTTTTTT.